Each of the 17 T cell receptor beta chains below was sequenced from the same sample in a study of a mutant IDH1 vaccine in newly diagnosed glioma. Clones were read by immunoSEQ multiplex PCR, and TCRdb kept only the in-frame ones, dropping some. The table has tens of thousands of clones, 75% seen once. Antigens for these TCRs are unknown. The sample's time point: week 47, end of study. The content of each vaccine dose was 300 ug of mutant IDH1 20-mer peptide, and topical imiquimod accompanied it. Material: PBMCs, obtained from a glioma patient whose treatment included an IDH1 peptide vaccine. These receptors were collected from a man aged 35-49 years with glioma.

The gene calls are TRBV25-1 and TRBJ1-4, with a weak D call TRBD1 (5 bases). CDR1 and CDR2 from the germline V gene are MGHDK and SYGVNS. V was shortened by 1 base and J by 7 bases, with 13 bases between the two germline ends. The CDR3 extends over 15 amino acids. The DNA of the CDR3 is TGTGCCAGCAGTGAATCTGGAGGGGAGAGTGAAAAACTGTTTTTT. It specifies CASSESGGESEKLFF.

The chain recombines TRBV27 with TRBJ1-2; TRBD1 is a possible D gene (6 bases). Between the trimmed V and J ends, which lost 5 bases and 1 base, there was a span of 14 bases. The V gene's germline CDR1 is MNHEY and CDR2 SMNVEV (reference sequence). The CDR3 runs 15 residues. CDR3 nucleotide sequence: TGTGCCAGCAGTCCCCGACAGGATATTAACTATGGCTACACCTTC. Translated: CASSPRQDINYGYTF.

This rearrangement joins TRBV5-4 to TRBJ2-1; 10 positions agree with TRBD2. The CDR3 totals 20 residues. Germline-derived CDR1 and CDR2 are SGHNT and YYREEE (reference sequence). Trimming removed 4 bases from V and 0 bases from J; junction bases left unmatched: 16. The CDR3 DNA follows: TGTGCCAGCAGCGGATACGGACTAGCGGACCCTTTGAGCTCCTACAATGAGCAGTTCTTC. Its protein product is CASSGYGLADPLSSYNEQFF.

This sequence joins TRBV5-3 and TRBJ2-1; possibly TRBD1 or TRBD2 for D (6 bases each). TRBV5-3 is filed as an ORF, its function uncertain. This CDR3 has 17 residues. The germline V and J ends were trimmed by 6 bases and 2 bases, with 21 bases remaining between them. CDR3 region: CARNSGGGGRTYNEQFF. DNA of the CDR3: TGTGCCAGAAACAGTGGAGGAGGGGGGAGAACCTACAATGAGCAGTTCTTC.

The chain joins TRBV19 to TRBJ2-4; D possibly matches TRBD1 or TRBD2 (7 bases each). Trimming took off 6 bases at V and 8 bases at J, with 11 bases between the two ends. The germline V gene has CDR1 LNHDA and CDR2 SQIVND (reference sequence). The CDR3 covers 12 residues. The CDR3 is CASSQGGDIQYF. CDR3 DNA sequence: TGTGCCAGTAGCCAGGGGGGGGACATTCAGTACTTC.

The chain couples TRBV1 to TRBJ2-7; the DNA was not compared with TRBD2, the D call given in the table. TRBV1 corresponds to a pseudogene. The CDR3 loop spans 16 amino acids. This CDR3 reads CTSSHFRTSGGLEQYF. CDR3 DNA sequence: TGCACCAGCAGCCATTTCAGGACTAGCGGTGGACTCGAGCAGTACTTC.

The table lists this clone with a few counts. The chain employs TRBV11-3 and TRBJ1-1, with D maybe TRBD1 (5 bases). The CDR3 sequence is 14 residues long. CDR1 is SGHNT, CDR2 YENEEA, per germline. V lost 1 base to trimming and J lost 9 bases, with 15 bases between them. Here the CDR3 reads CASSLAGLTNQAFF. The CDR3, as DNA: TGTGCCAGCAGCTTAGCGGGACTTACCAACCAAGCTTTCTTT.

The chain combines TRBV27 with TRBJ2-1; tentative D call: TRBD2 (5 bases). Looked up from germline, CDR1 is MNHEY and CDR2 is SMNVEV (reference sequence). Trimming removed 6 bases at V and 0 bases at J, with 12 bases between. The CDR3 totals 15 residues. CDR3 amino acids: CASRGLSSSYNEQFF. CDR3 sequence (DNA): TGTGCCAGCAGAGGACTCTCCAGCTCCTACAATGAGCAGTTCTTC.

This sequence joins TRBV11-2 and TRBJ1-2; the match to TRBD1 covers 9 bases. The CDR3 has 15 residues. CDR1 is SGHAT, CDR2 FQNNGV, per germline. V was pared by 1 base and J by 8 bases, with 8 bases of the junction left unmatched. The chain's CDR3 is CASSLAGQGFDGYTF. The CDR3 region has the DNA TGTGCCAGCAGCTTAGCCGGACAGGGGTTTGACGGCTACACCTTC.

This chain connects TRBV5-1 to TRBJ2-1, with TRBD2 matching 9 bases. The germline V gene encodes CDR1 SGHRS and CDR2 YFSETQ. CDR3 length: 16 residues. V trimming: 2 bases; J trimming: 4 bases; junction bases outside the gene matches: 7. CDR3 sequence reads: CASSLQASGDYNEQFF. The DNA of the CDR3 is TGCGCCAGCAGCTTACAGGCTAGCGGGGATTACAATGAGCAGTTCTTC.

The chain couples TRBV4-3 to TRBJ2-3, with a possible D match to TRBD2 (6 bases). Trimming left V 0 bases short and J 5 bases short, with 18 bases between. The CDR3 consists of 17 residues. CDR1 is LGHNA, CDR2 YSLEER, per germline. CDR3 loop: CASSQDVGSLALDTQYF. The DNA of the CDR3 is TGCGCCAGCAGCCAAGATGTTGGGTCTCTAGCGCTAGATACGCAGTATTTT.

This clone was found a few times. The chain joins TRBV6-6 to TRBJ1-2; D ambiguous. Per the germline V gene, CDR1 is MNHNY and CDR2 is SVGAGI (reference sequence). The CDR3 consists of 14 residues. Trimming stripped 2 bases from V and 4 bases from J, with 11 bases between. The CDR3 DNA reads TGTGCCAGCAGTTACCGCGGCAGTTCCTATGGCTACACCTTC. Translated: CASSYRGSSYGYTF.

The chain uses TRBV7-9 and TRBJ1-2, with D perhaps matching TRBD1 (5 bases). Germline CDR1 and CDR2: SEHNR and FQNEAQ (reference sequence). Trimming left V 6 bases short and J 6 bases short, with 14 bases between. This CDR3 is built from 13 residues. The CDR3 region has the DNA TGTGCCAGCAGTTATTCAGGGCAGGATGGCTACACCTTC. As protein: CASSYSGQDGYTF.

The chain carries TRBV9 and TRBJ1-2; D is undetermined. Looked up from germline, CDR1 is SGDLS and CDR2 is YYNGEE. This CDR3 is 15 amino acids long. Trimming stripped 4 bases from V and 4 bases from J, with 17 bases between. The CDR3 is CASSLHGQEGYGYTF. CDR3 bases: TGTGCCAGCAGCCTCCATGGGCAGGAAGGCTATGGCTACACCTTC.

V usage is TRBV5-1 and J usage is TRBJ2-2; maybe TRBD2 (6 bases). CDR1 is SGHRS, CDR2 YFSETQ, per germline. Trimming left V 1 base short and J 1 base short, with 14 bases between. The CDR3 loop spans 17 amino acids. The CDR3 region is CASSLSGSGLNTGELFF. CDR3 nucleotide sequence: TGCGCCAGCAGCTTGTCGGGGAGCGGGTTGAACACCGGGGAGCTGTTTTTT.

This sequence joins TRBV6-6 and TRBJ2-1, with TRBD2 matching 13 bases. This CDR3 is built from 16 residues. CDR1 and CDR2 from the germline V gene are MNHNY and SVGAGI (reference sequence). Germline trimming cut 6 bases from V and 1 base from J; bases unmatched to any gene: 3. CDR3 DNA sequence: TGTGCCAGCAGCCCGGGACTAGCGGGGTCCTACAATGAGCAGTTCTTC. Its translation is CASSPGLAGSYNEQFF.

The chain carries TRBV7-2 and TRBJ1-2; D uncertain. Trimming shortened V by 5 bases and J by 8 bases, and 12 bases separated the two germline ends. Germline-derived CDR1 and CDR2 are SGHTA and FQGNSA. The CDR3 covers 12 residues. CDR3 nucleotide sequence: TGTGCCAGCAGCCATTATAACCGGGGCTACACCTTC. It codes for CASSHYNRGYTF.